Here is one T cell receptor beta chain with its context. Its matching antigen is unknown. Here immunoSEQ multiplex PCR was the method, and the copy in TCRdb shows in-frame clones only, minus some. The data contain about 42,000 clones, roughly 83% of them seen just once; the ten biggest clones take up over 4.5%. This sample is part of a study of a mutant IDH1 vaccine in newly diagnosed glioma. Study overall: It was radiotherapy, temozolomide, or both that patients received previously, with most receiving both. Week 35 was assigned to visit V12, and week 47 was assigned to visit V13.

From germline, CDR1 is SGHRS and CDR2 YFSETQ. This CDR3 has 14 amino acids. Trimming shortened V by 4 bases and J by 3 bases, and 14 bases separated the two germline ends. The time point is: week 35, safety follow-up. Doses consisted of 300 ug of mutant IDH1 20-mer peptide each, paired with topical imiquimod. The clonotype was recovered from a woman in her forties or fifties with glioma. This chain connects TRBV5-1 to TRBJ2-7, with D perhaps matching TRBD1 (5 bases). The starting material was PBMCs, obtained from a glioma patient whose treatment included an IDH1 peptide vaccine. CDR3 in DNA: TGCGCCAGCAGCACGTCACAGGATCTCTACGAGCAGTACTTC. It is translated as CASSTSQDLYEQYF.